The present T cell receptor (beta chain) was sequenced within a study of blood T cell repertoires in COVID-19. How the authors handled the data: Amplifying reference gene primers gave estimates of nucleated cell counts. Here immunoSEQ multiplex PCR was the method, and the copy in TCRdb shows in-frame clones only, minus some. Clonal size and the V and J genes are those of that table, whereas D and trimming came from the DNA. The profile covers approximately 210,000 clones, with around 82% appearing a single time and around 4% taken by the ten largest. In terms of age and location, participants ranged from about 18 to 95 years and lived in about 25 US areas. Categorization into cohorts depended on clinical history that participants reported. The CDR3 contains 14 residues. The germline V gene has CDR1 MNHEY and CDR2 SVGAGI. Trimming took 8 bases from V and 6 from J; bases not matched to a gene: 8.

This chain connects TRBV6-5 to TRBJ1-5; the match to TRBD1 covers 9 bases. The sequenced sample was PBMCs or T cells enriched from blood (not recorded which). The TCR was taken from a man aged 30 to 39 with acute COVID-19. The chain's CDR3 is CASGSMGQGQPQHF. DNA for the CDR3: TGTGCCAGCGGCTCAATGGGACAGGGTCAGCCCCAGCATTTT.